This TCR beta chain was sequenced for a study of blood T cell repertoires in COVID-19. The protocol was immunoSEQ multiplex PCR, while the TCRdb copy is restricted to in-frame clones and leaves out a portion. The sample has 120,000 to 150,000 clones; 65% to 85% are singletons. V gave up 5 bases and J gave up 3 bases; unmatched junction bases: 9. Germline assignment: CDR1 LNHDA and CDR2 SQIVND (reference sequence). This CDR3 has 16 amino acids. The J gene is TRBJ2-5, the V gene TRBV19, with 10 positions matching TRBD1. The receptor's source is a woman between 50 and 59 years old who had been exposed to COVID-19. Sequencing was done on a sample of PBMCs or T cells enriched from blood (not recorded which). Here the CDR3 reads CASSDPTGTGEETQYF. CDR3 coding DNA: TGTGCCAGTAGTGACCCCACCGGGACAGGGGAAGAGACCCAGTACTTC.